One sample yielded the 21 T cell receptor beta chains listed below, sequenced in a study of blood T cell repertoires in COVID-19. TCRdb's table, derived via immunoSEQ multiplex PCR, lists solely in-frame clones and lacks some. The sample gives about 74,000 clones, 70% to 90% of which show up once; about 37% is in the top ten. The sample taken for sequencing was peripheral blood. The source of these receptors is an older man with acute or convalescent COVID-19.

This chain uses TRBV12-3 or TRBV12-4 with TRBJ2-3; D call uncertain. V was cut by 8 bases and J by 1 base, with 7 bases left in between. This CDR3 contains 12 residues. Here the CDR3 reads CASLRGTDTQYF. Here the CDR3 DNA reads TGTGCCAGCCTTCGGGGCACAGATACGCAGTATTTT.

This rearrangement joins TRBV6-5 to TRBJ1-4; 10 positions match TRBD1. The CDR3 is 15 amino acids. Per the germline V gene, CDR1 is MNHEY and CDR2 is SVGAGI. The ends lost 8 bases at V and 8 bases at J; junction bases unmatched: 11. CDR3 protein: CASSRAGQGYEKLFF. For the CDR3, the DNA is TGTGCCAGCTCCCGGGCGGGACAGGGGTACGAAAAACTGTTTTTT.

This chain links TRBV7-3 with TRBJ2-7; weak D call: TRBD2 (6 bases). Between the trimmed V and J ends, which lost 5 bases and 3 bases, there was a span of 11 bases. CDR3 size: 13 residues. Germline V gene data show CDR1 as SGHTA and CDR2 as FQGTGA. The CDR3 loop is CASSVQGGYEQYF. In nucleotides, the CDR3 is TGTGCCAGCAGCGTCCAGGGAGGCTACGAGCAGTACTTC.

The chain recombines TRBV3-1 (or the pseudogene TRBV3-2) with TRBJ2-5; D is perhaps TRBD1 (5 bases). CDR1 is LGHDT, CDR2 YNNKEL, per germline (reference sequence). The CDR3 is 15 amino acids. Trimming stripped 0 bases from V and 5 bases from J, with 13 bases between. For the CDR3, the DNA is TGTGCCAGCAGCCAAGATATTGGGGCCCGGGAGACCCAGTACTTC. Encoded protein: CASSQDIGARETQYF.

This chain links TRBV3-1 (or the pseudogene TRBV3-2) with TRBJ2-4; TRBD2 aligns across 7 bases. Germline assignment: CDR1 LGHDT and CDR2 YNNKEL (reference sequence). The CDR3 is made up of 18 amino acids. V shed 3 bases and J 1 base; nucleotides not matched to a gene: 12. The CDR3 DNA reads as TGTGCCAGCAGCCAGGGAAGTGGCGGGAGCGCTGCCAAAAACATTCAGTACTTC. Protein: CASSQGSGGSAAKNIQYF.

This sequence joins TRBV29-1 and TRBJ1-2; D is uncertain. V was clipped by 2 bases and J by 4 bases, with 11 bases between them. This CDR3 spans 13 amino acids. Per germline, CDR1 SQVTM and CDR2 ANQGSEA. CDR3 DNA sequence: TGCAGCGTTGAACCGCGGGGAACCTATGGCTACACCTTC. Residues: CSVEPRGTYGYTF.

The chain joins TRBV4-1 to TRBJ1-5; TRBD1 might be the D (5 bases). The V and J ends lost 1 base and 0 bases respectively, with 13 bases between them. Germline lookup yields CDR1 MGHRA and CDR2 YSYEKL. The CDR3 loop spans 17 amino acids. This CDR3 is CASSQAWGDNSNQPQHF. The CDR3 region has the DNA TGCGCCAGCAGCCAAGCGTGGGGCGACAATAGCAATCAGCCCCAGCATTTT.

The V gene is TRBV7-2, the J gene TRBJ2-2; a weak D match, TRBD1 (6 bases). V shed 2 bases and J shed 4 bases, with 11 bases lying between them. This CDR3 comprises 15 residues. Germline V gene sequence: CDR1 SGHTA, CDR2 FQGNSA. Written as DNA, the CDR3 is TGTGCCAGCAGCTTATACGGCAGGGGCACCGGGGAGCTGTTTTTT. Protein product: CASSLYGRGTGELFF.

A few counts support this clone. The genes are TRBV30 and TRBJ2-1; 7 bases agree with TRBD2. With 2 bases clipped from V and 0 bases from J, the junction kept 1 base outside the gene matches. Germline V gives CDR1 GTSNPN, CDR2 SVGIG (reference sequence). The CDR3 is 14 residues long. DNA for the CDR3: TGTGCCTGGAGTTGGGAGGGCTCCTACAATGAGCAGTTCTTC. Amino acid sequence: CAWSWEGSYNEQFF.

The chain links TRBV9 to TRBJ1-1; D might be TRBD1 (6 bases). Trimming pared 2 bases from V and 4 bases from J, leaving 12 bases between. This CDR3 comprises 14 residues. Germline CDR1 reads SGDLS; CDR2 reads YYNGEE. CDR3 DNA: TGTGCCAGCAGCGTTAGGGGGATAGGCACTGAAGCTTTCTTT. It is translated as CASSVRGIGTEAFF. Using reference TRBV9 and TRBJ1-1 for the parts outside the CDR3, the full variable domain is DSGVTQTPKHLITATGQRVTLRCSPRSGDLSVYWYQQSLDQGLQFLIQYYNGEERAKGNILERFSAQQFPDLHSELNLSSLELGDSALYFCASSVRGIGTEAFFGQGTRLTVV.

The chain carries TRBV7-9 and TRBJ1-6, with D possibly TRBD1 on 5 matching bases. Deletions cut 2 bases from V and 6 bases from J, with 8 bases between. The germline V gene has CDR1 SEHNR and CDR2 FQNEAQ (reference sequence). The CDR3 totals 14 residues. The CDR3 reads CASSLSGGNSPLHF. CDR3 nucleotides: TGTGCCAGCAGCTTATCGGGGGGTAATTCACCCCTCCACTTT.

This chain links TRBV18 with TRBJ1-5; D might be TRBD1 (6 bases). Per germline, CDR1 KGHSH and CDR2 LQKENI. CDR3 length equals 16 residues. V was trimmed by 4 bases and J by 6 bases, leaving 19 bases between them. The CDR3 bases are TGTGCCAGCTCACTTTCGACAACGAGAGGGGGTCAGCCCCAGCATTTT. Translated: CASSLSTTRGGQPQHF.

This clone has only one observation. The chain has TRBV2 and TRBJ2-3; D unresolved. This CDR3 is 14 amino acids long. Germline-derived CDR1 and CDR2 are SNHLY and FYNNEI. With 8 bases removed from V and 2 bases from J, the gap between germline ends came to 14 bases. DNA for the CDR3: TGTGCCAGCGGCAGTCAGACACACACAGATACGCAGTATTTT. Its protein product is CASGSQTHTDTQYF.

This clone was recorded a few times. This chain connects TRBV18 to TRBJ1-1, with 8 bases that match TRBD1. Trimming at V came to 6 bases and at J to 10 bases, leaving 10 bases not matched to a gene. Germline assignment: CDR1 KGHSH and CDR2 LQKENI. The CDR3 loop spans 13 amino acids. CDR3 bases: TGTGCCAGCTCTCCCGGACAGGGTAGATCAGCTTTCTTT. Residues: CASSPGQGRSAFF.

The rearrangement uses TRBV10-2 and TRBJ2-1; the match to TRBD1 covers 9 bases. Germline-derived CDR1 and CDR2 are WSHSY and SAAADI. CDR3 length: 17 amino acids. Trimming removed 2 bases from V and 3 bases from J; junction bases left unmatched: 8. The CDR3 reads CASSEPKGDRDYNEQFF. DNA of the CDR3: TGCGCCAGCAGTGAGCCGAAGGGGGACAGGGACTACAATGAGCAGTTCTTC.

The J gene is TRBJ2-7, the V gene TRBV6-7, with unresolved D. Being an ORF, TRBV6-7 has a function that is uncertain. The V end lost 11 bases, the J end lost 5 bases, and 10 bases lay between the germline ends. CDR3 length: 10 residues. The CDR3 DNA follows: TGTGCCCCCACTACCGACGAGCAGTACTTC. This sequence encodes CAPTTDEQYF.

This rearrangement joins TRBV28 to TRBJ1-2, with 8 nucleotides matching TRBD1. CDR1 and CDR2 (germline): MDHEN, SYDVKM. The trim removed 7 bases at V and 4 bases at J, leaving 14 bases unmatched. The CDR3 is made up of 16 amino acids. The CDR3 bases are TGTGCCAGCACCCTCACGACAGGGGAAGAGAGCTATGGCTACACCTTC. Translating gives CASTLTTGEESYGYTF.

The rearrangement uses TRBV5-4 and TRBJ1-1, with D maybe TRBD1 (6 bases). Germline V gene sequence: CDR1 SGHNT, CDR2 YYREEE (reference sequence). The CDR3 has 15 residues. The V and J ends lost 4 bases and 2 bases respectively, with 15 bases between them. The CDR3, as DNA: TGTGCCAGCAGCGGGGGTACAGGGATAAACACTGAAGCTTTCTTT. It encodes CASSGGTGINTEAFF.

Of note for this clone: Because the CDR3 is missing its conserved closing phenylalanine or tryptophan, this is likely a read error. This chain connects TRBV29-1 to TRBJ1-4; 10 nucleotides match TRBD1. The CDR3 loop spans 15 amino acids. CDR1 and CDR2 (germline): SQVTM, ANQGSEA. V lost 1 base, J lost 10 bases, and 9 bases stayed unmatched. The CDR3 region is CSVEADRGRDAKLFL. The CDR3 DNA reads TGCAGCGTTGAAGCTGACAGGGGGCGCGATGCAAAACTGTTTTTG.

The chain recombines TRBV2 with TRBJ2-7; 10 bases line up with TRBD2. V trimming: 9 bases; J trimming: 2 bases; junction bases outside the gene matches: 13. This CDR3 spans 16 amino acids. Germline CDR1 is SNHLY and CDR2 is FYNNEI. The CDR3 here is CASRALLSGGAYEQYF. CDR3 nucleotides: TGTGCCAGTAGGGCCCTCTTGAGCGGGGGGGCCTACGAGCAGTACTTC.

This clone was detected only once. The V gene is TRBV3-1 (or the pseudogene TRBV3-2), the J gene TRBJ2-7; 16 bases match TRBD2. This CDR3 spans 16 amino acids. Germline loops: CDR1 LGHDT, CDR2 YNNKEL (reference sequence). Germline trimming cut 4 bases from V and 6 bases from J; bases unmatched to any gene: 6. The CDR3 sequence: CASSPGLAGGPVEQYF. The CDR3 DNA is TGTGCCAGCAGCCCGGGACTAGCGGGAGGGCCAGTCGAGCAGTACTTC.